The sequence of this TCR beta chain was determined in a study of multiple sclerosis patients with progressive multifocal leukoencephalopathy. Study results and limitations: No common TRBV or TRBJ usage or pairing appeared at PML. Most PML patients had lower entropy, suggesting less diverse TRB repertoires.

Regarding time point: before natalizumab initiation. The T0 samples predate the first natalizumab infusion. To note about this clone: Its antigen is not known.

Clones were sequenced by immunoSEQ multiplex PCR, and TCRdb holds only the in-frame ones, with some missing. Here the sample spans around 30,000 clones, 89% being singletons. Germline V lookup: CDR1 MNHNS, CDR2 SASEGT. The CDR3 runs 13 residues. The ends lost 6 bases at V and 8 bases at J; junction bases unmatched: 6. This chain connects TRBV6-1 to TRBJ1-4; TRBD1 matches 7 bases. The sample taken for sequencing was PBMCs. This TCR was recovered from a human donor with multiple sclerosis. This CDR3 is CASRLGQHEKLFF. The CDR3 DNA sequence: TGTGCCAGCAGGCTGGGACAGCACGAAAAACTGTTTTTT.